The entry below gives a single TCR beta chain sequence along with its context. There is no known antigen for this receptor. No base quality information exists; no much larger clone differs at one position. Library method: UMI-ligation and nested PCR. The beta constant-region primer consisted of an equimolar mixture of two oligonucleotides that together covered TRBC1 and TRBC2. Four rounds of PCR, combining the SP2 primer with nested alpha and beta constant-region primers, were used to amplify the ligated cDNA. T4 RNA ligase 1 ligated a single-stranded oligonucleotide carrying the SP2 primer and a 12-nucleotide UMI to the cDNA 3' end. The ligation reaction was incubated at 16°C for about 20-24 hours. PCR2 was usually performed as a SYBR Green qPCR and halted at a preset threshold so that over-amplification would not occur. All purifications after the first were performed with Agencourt AMPure XP magnetic beads. Libraries were quantified by Qubit and checked on a TapeStation, where a main peak was expected near 650 bp. Pooled libraries were sequenced on an Illumina MiSeq with v2 2x251 paired-end kits, typically giving 1-2 million reads per sample. Each sample library was pooled at approximately 4.2 nM, and about 5-7.5% PhiX was included to improve cluster recognition. Turning to the authors' computational methods: FASTQ reads processed by Demultiplexor were assigned V and J genes by Decombinator through tag matching that tolerated a single base-pair mismatch. Collapsinator relied on UMIs to fix sequencing errors as well as frequency errors caused by PCR heterogeneity. TCRs were translated and CDR3s were extracted from the conserved cysteine to the FGXG phenylalanine by CDR3Translator, with non-productive sequences being flagged. Gini, Shannon entropy and inverse Simpson indices were computed after subsampling the repertoires to the same number of UMI-defined TCRs. Within the linear range, a power law was fitted by maximum likelihood to the distributions of clonotype abundance. On one naive CD8 sample, the pipeline and MIGEC gave similar UMI counts, unique TCR numbers and clonal distributions. In one analysis, naive TCRs that were also found in any memory subset of the same donor were excluded from the naive repertoire. The repertoires were searched for 7,000 to 8,000 CMV-associated CDR3 sequences that had been compiled from VDJdb and a published dataset. Starting from the raw public reads, TCRdb applied fastp trimming at Q25, assembled clones with MiXCR and retained in-frame beta chains. Every entry covers one CDR3 protein and lists the most common genes and DNA from its rows. Clone size and V and J calls follow TCRdb, not the original study. This sample gives 120,000 to 150,000 distinct CDR3 sequences in total; approximately 22% of them show up just once. Less than 0.13% of the sample goes to the ten largest clones.

TCR alpha and beta chain libraries were amplified separately from the second PCR step onward. Donor CMV status was determined by IFNgamma production from CD4+ T cells after overnight stimulation of fresh PBMCs with CMV viral lysate. Using Miltenyi beads, CD4 T cells were first positively selected, and CD8 T cells were then positively selected from the CD4-negative fraction. Cells stained for CD3, CD4, CD8, CD45RA, CD27 and a live/dead dye were sorted on a BD Aria II into four subsets by CD45RA and CD27. Blood was obtained from a few healthy volunteers, and the blood from each volunteer was fractionated into CD4 and CD8 T cells and subsequently into four differentiation subsets. About 120 ml of peripheral blood was drawn per donor, and PBMC were isolated by Ficoll-Paque PLUS density-gradient centrifugation. The sorted cells were lysed in RLT buffer, after which RNA was extracted using a Qiagen RNeasy kit and kept at -80 degrees C.

The data are from a study of naive and memory T cell subsets (dated by TCRdb to the late 2010s). As for the study more broadly: The study applied an open-source, UMI-based TCR alpha and beta sequencing pipeline to sorted naive and memory peripheral blood T cell subsets. RNA was DNase-treated and reverse transcribed with TCR constant-region primers, mostly using SuperScript III. The functional CMV T cell responses agreed completely with IgG serology results.

Reading from cysteine to phenylalanine, the CDR3 counts 15 amino acids. Just the 45-base CDR3 DNA is kept, in frame starting at base 1. Sequences SGHAT (CDR1) and FQNNGV (CDR2) are obtained from the germline V gene. Compared with germline, V lacks 3 bases and J lacks 5 bases; bases without a gene match: 8. Here is what the overall study found, with its caveats: The repertoire findings for the naive and memory subsets could not be validated, as no ground truth was available. Once error correction was done, more than 90% of naive TCR sequences showed up just once, which made the naive abundance distributions much steeper than those of the memory subsets. Clonotypes were defined as single alpha or beta chain sequences, not paired alpha/beta receptors. TCR abundance followed a power law whose exponent differed between naive and memory subsets but was consistent across the three individuals. In both CD4 and CD8 cells, going from naive through CM, EM and EMRA, the Gini index went up while Shannon and inverse Simpson diversity went down. A few larger clonotypes were present in naive repertoires, particularly the CD8 repertoires, and these clonotypes were possibly memory cells re-expressing CD45RA. RNA-based TCR counts may be affected by expression changes linked to T cell activation and differentiation.

Source material: naive CD4+ T cells from blood. What the cell subset or site label conveys for this sample: naive T cells, CD45RA high CD27+. The sequence derives from a human donor in good health. The V and J genes are TRBV11-2 and TRBJ2-7; 9 bases in the middle match TRBD1. The nucleotide sequence is TGTGCCAGCAGCTTGCCCGGGACAGGGTACCACGAGCAGTACTTC. The encoded protein is CASSLPGTGYHEQYF.